This TCR beta chain appears in the sequencing data of a study of T-cell memory formation after mild COVID-19. One entry per CDR3 protein, called by TCRdb with MiXCR from the 5' RACE reads. The sample has 360,000 or so distinct CDR3 sequences; 28% are singletons. A few counts support this clonotype. The receptor comes from an adult woman who had mild COVID-19 (a few samples of this study predate the infection). Cell type and time point are not known. The sample was PBMCs or a T cell subset sorted from them (not recorded which).

In DNA form, the CDR3 reads TGCAGTGCTAGGGTCGGGGGGGCCAGAGAGACCCAGTACTTC. Translated: CSARVGGARETQYF. V usage is TRBV20-1 and J usage is TRBJ2-5, with TRBD2 matching over 8 bases. This CDR3 comprises 14 residues. CDR1 and CDR2 from the germline V gene are DFQATT and SNEGSKA (reference sequence). V lost 3 bases, J lost 4 bases, and 7 bases stayed unmatched.